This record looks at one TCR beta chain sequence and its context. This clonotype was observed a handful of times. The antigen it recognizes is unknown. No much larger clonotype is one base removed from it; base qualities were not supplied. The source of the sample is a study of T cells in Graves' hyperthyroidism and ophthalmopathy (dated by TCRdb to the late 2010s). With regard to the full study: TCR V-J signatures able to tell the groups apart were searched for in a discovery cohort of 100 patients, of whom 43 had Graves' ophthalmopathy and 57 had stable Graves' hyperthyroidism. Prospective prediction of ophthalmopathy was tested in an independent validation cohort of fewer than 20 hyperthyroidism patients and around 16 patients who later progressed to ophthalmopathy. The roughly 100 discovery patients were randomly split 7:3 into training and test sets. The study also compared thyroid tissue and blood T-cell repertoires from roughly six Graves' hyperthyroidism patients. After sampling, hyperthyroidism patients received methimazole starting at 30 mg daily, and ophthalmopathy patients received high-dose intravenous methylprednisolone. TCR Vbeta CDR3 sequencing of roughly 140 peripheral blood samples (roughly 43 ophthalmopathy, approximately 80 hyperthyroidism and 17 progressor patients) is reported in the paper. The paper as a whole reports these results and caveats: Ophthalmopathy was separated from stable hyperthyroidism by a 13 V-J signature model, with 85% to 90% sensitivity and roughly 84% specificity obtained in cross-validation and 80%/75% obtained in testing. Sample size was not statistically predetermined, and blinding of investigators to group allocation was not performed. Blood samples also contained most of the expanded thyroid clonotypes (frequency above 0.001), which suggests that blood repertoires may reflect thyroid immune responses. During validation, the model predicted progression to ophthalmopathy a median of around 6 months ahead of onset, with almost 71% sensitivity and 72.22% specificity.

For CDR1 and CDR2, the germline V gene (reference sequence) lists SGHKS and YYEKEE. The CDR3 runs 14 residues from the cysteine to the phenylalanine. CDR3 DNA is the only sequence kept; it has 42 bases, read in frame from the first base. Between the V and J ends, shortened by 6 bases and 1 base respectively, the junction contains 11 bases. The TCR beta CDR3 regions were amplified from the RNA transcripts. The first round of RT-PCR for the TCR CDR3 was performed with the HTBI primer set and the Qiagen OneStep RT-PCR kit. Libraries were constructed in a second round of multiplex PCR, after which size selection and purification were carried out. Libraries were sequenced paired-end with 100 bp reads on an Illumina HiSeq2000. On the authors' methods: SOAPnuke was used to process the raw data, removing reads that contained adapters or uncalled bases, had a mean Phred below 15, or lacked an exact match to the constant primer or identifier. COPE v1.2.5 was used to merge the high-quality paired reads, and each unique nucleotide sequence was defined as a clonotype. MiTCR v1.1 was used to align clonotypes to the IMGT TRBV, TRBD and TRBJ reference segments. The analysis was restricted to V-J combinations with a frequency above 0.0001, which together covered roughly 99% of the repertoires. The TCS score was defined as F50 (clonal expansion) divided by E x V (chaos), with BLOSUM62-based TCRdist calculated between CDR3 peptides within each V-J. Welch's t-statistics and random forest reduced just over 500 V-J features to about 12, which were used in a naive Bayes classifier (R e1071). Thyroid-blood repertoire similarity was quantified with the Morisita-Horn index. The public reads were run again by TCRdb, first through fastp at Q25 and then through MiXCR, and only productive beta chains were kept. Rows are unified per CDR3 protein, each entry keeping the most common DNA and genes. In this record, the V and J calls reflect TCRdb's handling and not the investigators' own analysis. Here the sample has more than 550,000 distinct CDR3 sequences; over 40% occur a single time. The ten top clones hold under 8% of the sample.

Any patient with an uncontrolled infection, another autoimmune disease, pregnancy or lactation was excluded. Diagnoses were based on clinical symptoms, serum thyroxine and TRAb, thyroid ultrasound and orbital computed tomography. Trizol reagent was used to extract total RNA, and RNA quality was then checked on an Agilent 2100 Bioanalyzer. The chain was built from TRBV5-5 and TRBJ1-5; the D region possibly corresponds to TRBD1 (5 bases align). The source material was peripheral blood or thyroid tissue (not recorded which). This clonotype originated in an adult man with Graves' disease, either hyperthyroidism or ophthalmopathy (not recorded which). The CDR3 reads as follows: CASNLGHSNQPQHF. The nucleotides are TGTGCCAGCAACCTAGGACACAGCAATCAGCCCCAGCATTTT.